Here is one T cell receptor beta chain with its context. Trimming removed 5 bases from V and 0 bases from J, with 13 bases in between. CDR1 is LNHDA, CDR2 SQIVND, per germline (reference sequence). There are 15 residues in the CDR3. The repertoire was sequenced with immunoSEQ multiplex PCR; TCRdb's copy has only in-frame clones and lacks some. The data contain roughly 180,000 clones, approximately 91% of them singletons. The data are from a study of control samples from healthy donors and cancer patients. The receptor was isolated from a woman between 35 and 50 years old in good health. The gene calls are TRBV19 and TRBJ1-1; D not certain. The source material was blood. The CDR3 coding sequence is TGTGCCAGTAGTGGCAGCAGTTCTATGAACACTGAAGCTTTCTTT. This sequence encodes CASSGSSSMNTEAFF.